The 31 T cell receptor beta chains given below trace back to one sample, sequenced in a study of PD-1 blockade in classical Hodgkin lymphoma. Patients all relapsed after autologous stem cell transplantation, and there was variation in brentuximab vedotin exposure. Assay: immunoSEQ multiplex PCR; the TCRdb copy retains only in-frame clones and omits some. The repertoire consists of approximately 61,000 clones, with roughly nine tenths occurring once and the leading ten covering 15%. The specimen was peripheral blood mononuclear cells (PBMCs), collected at baseline. The origin of the receptors is a human donor with classical Hodgkin lymphoma.

J is TRBJ2-3 and V is TRBV15; TRBD2 is a possible D gene (5 bases). The length of the CDR3 is 14 residues. Trimming shortened V by 0 bases and J by 7 bases, and 11 bases separated the two germline ends. Germline assignment: CDR1 LNHNV and CDR2 YYDKDF (reference sequence). The CDR3 DNA follows: TGTGCCACCAGCAGAGATCAGTACGGGAATACGCAGTATTTT. Its protein is CATSRDQYGNTQYF.

The chain links TRBV2 to TRBJ1-2; no firm D call. The CDR3 covers 11 residues. Trimming pared 6 bases from V and 2 bases from J, leaving 4 bases between. Germline CDR1 reads SNHLY; CDR2 reads FYNNEI. CDR3 sequence reads: CASSPNYGYTF. In nucleotides, the CDR3 is TGTGCCAGCAGCCCCAACTATGGCTACACCTTC.

The V and J genes are TRBV6-5 and TRBJ2-3, with 8 bases matching TRBD2. Trimming took 0 bases from V and 2 from J; bases not matched to a gene: 4. CDR1 and CDR2 (germline): MNHEY, SVGAGI. The CDR3 extends over 16 amino acids. This CDR3 is CASSYSERGITDTQYF. DNA of the CDR3: TGTGCCAGCAGTTACTCGGAGCGGGGGATCACAGATACGCAGTATTTT.

This chain connects TRBV7-2 to TRBJ2-2; maybe TRBD1 (6 bases). Trimming took 1 base from V and 7 from J, leaving 16 bases between them. There are 16 residues in the CDR3. CDR1 is SGHTA and CDR2 is FQGNSA in the germline V gene. The CDR3 DNA is TGTGCCAGCAGCTTAGTTAGGACAGTCTTTGGCGGGGAGCTGTTTTTT. This sequence encodes CASSLVRTVFGGELFF. Looking up the rest from reference TRBV7-2 and TRBJ2-2 gives the full variable domain: GAGVSQSPSNKVTEKGKDVELRCDPISGHTALYWYRQSLGQGLEFLIYFQGNSAPDKSGLPSDRFSAERTGGSVSTLTIQRTQQEDSAVYLCASSLVRTVFGGELFFGEGSRLTVL.

This clone appeared a few times. The chain employs TRBV29-1 and TRBJ1-6, with 8 bases aligning to TRBD1. CDR1 is SQVTM, CDR2 ANQGSEA, per germline. Trimming took 4 bases from V and 7 from J; bases not matched to a gene: 3. The CDR3 covers 13 residues. CDR3 sequence reads: CSVGQGNNSPLHF. The CDR3 DNA reads as TGCAGCGTTGGACAGGGGAACAATTCACCCCTCCACTTT.

The chain couples TRBV5-8 to TRBJ1-3, with D hard to call. Germline CDR1 reads SGHTS; CDR2 reads YDEGEE. Trimming removed 0 bases at V and 2 bases at J, with 3 bases between. The CDR3 is made up of 13 amino acids. The CDR3, as DNA: TGTGCCAGCAGCTTGGTGCCTGGAAACACCATATATTTT. Protein product: CASSLVPGNTIYF.

The rearrangement joins TRBV7-9 to TRBJ2-3; 8 bases agree with TRBD2. The CDR3 runs 14 residues. Germline CDR1 and CDR2: SEHNR and FQNEAQ (reference sequence). With 7 bases clipped from V and 1 base from J, the junction kept 4 bases outside the gene matches. DNA for the CDR3: TGTGCCAGCACCACTAGCGGACGCACAGATACGCAGTATTTT. Protein product: CASTTSGRTDTQYF.

This chain joins TRBV6-5 and TRBJ1-1, with a tentative D call TRBD1 (6 bases). The CDR3 consists of 16 residues. Per the germline V gene, CDR1 is MNHEY and CDR2 is SVGAGI. The V gene lost 1 base and the J gene lost 1 base, with 13 bases spanning the gap. CDR3 bases: TGTGCCAGCAGTTACTATTGGGACACTCCGAACACTGAAGCTTTCTTT. It encodes CASSYYWDTPNTEAFF.

This clone ranks as medium-sized. This sequence joins TRBV5-6 and TRBJ2-3; TRBD2 agrees at 7 bases. The V segment lost 2 bases and the J segment 4 bases; nucleotides outside the gene matches: 4. Germline V gene sequence: CDR1 SGHDT, CDR2 YYEEEE. The CDR3 length is 14 residues. DNA of the CDR3: TGTGCCAGCAGCTTCCTAGCGGACCCAGATACGCAGTATTTT. Translated: CASSFLADPDTQYF.

The genes are TRBV5-1 and TRBJ2-5; 9 bases are shared with TRBD1. The CDR3 runs to 15 residues. Germline V gene lookup returns CDR1 SGHRS and CDR2 YFSETQ. With 2 bases clipped from V and 2 bases from J, the junction kept 4 bases outside the gene matches. The CDR3 protein is CASSFGTGPQETQYF. As DNA, the CDR3 is TGCGCCAGCAGCTTTGGGACAGGGCCTCAAGAGACCCAGTACTTC.

The chain joins TRBV11-2 to TRBJ2-7, with TRBD2 matching over 11 bases. V lost 3 bases, J lost 7 bases, and 14 bases stayed unmatched. CDR3 size: 17 residues. The germline V gene has CDR1 SGHAT and CDR2 FQNNGV. This CDR3 reads CASSLIAGGPTSYEQYF. The CDR3 DNA follows: TGTGCCAGCAGCTTGATAGCGGGGGGGCCTACTTCGTATGAGCAGTACTTC.

This clone was picked up one time. V gene TRBV27 combines with J gene TRBJ2-1; D is undetermined. V was shortened by 5 bases and J by 9 bases, with 17 bases between the two germline ends. Germline V gene lookup returns CDR1 MNHEY and CDR2 SMNVEV (reference sequence). The length of the CDR3 is 14 residues. For the CDR3, the DNA is TGTGCCAGCAGTACGCGGACGGTGGCGATTGAGCAGTTCTTC. This encodes CASSTRTVAIEQFF.

This chain uses TRBV6-1 with TRBJ1-1; D gene uncertain. The CDR3 has 13 residues. Germline CDR1 reads MNHNS; CDR2 reads SASEGT. The V and J ends lost 8 bases and 3 bases respectively, with 13 bases between them. CDR3 region: CASRLQTDTEAFF. CDR3 DNA: TGTGCCAGCCGCCTCCAGACGGACACTGAAGCTTTCTTT.

The chain has TRBV2 and TRBJ1-5; D is unresolved. The CDR3 has 15 amino acids. Germline assignment: CDR1 SNHLY and CDR2 FYNNEI. V lost 6 bases to trimming and J lost 4 bases, with 16 bases between them. In DNA, the CDR3 is TGTGCCAGCAGAGAAATCATACTCGGGAATCAGCCCCAGCATTTT. It specifies CASREIILGNQPQHF.

V is TRBV10-3 and J is TRBJ2-3, with D perhaps TRBD1 or TRBD2 (5 bases each). This CDR3 has 14 residues. Trimming stripped 3 bases from V and 4 bases from J, with 11 bases between. The V gene's germline CDR1 is ENHRY and CDR2 SYGVKD. CDR3 sequence (DNA): TGTGCCATCAGTGACGAGGGGATTCCAGATACGCAGTATTTT. Protein product: CAISDEGIPDTQYF.

The V and J genes are TRBV19 and TRBJ1-2, with a tentative D call TRBD1 (5 bases). Germline CDR1 is LNHDA and CDR2 is SQIVND (reference sequence). The V end was cut by 6 bases, the J end by 3 bases, with 11 bases between. The CDR3 spans 13 residues. DNA for the CDR3: TGTGCCAGTAGAGGGGAGAACCACTATGGCTACACCTTC. This encodes CASRGENHYGYTF.

The CDR3 sequence: CASSLRVGWADAGELFF. The CDR3 DNA sequence: TGTGCCAGCAGCTTAAGGGTCGGCTGGGCAGACGCCGGGGAGCTGTTTTTT. The V call is TRBV7-2, the J call TRBJ2-2; D remains ambiguous. This CDR3 is built from 17 residues. V lost 2 bases, J lost 6 bases, and 19 bases lay in between. CDR1 and CDR2 (germline): SGHTA, FQGNSA.

This clone has only one observation. The genes are TRBV7-2 and TRBJ1-3; no clear D gene. With 3 bases removed from V and 1 base from J, the gap between germline ends came to 1 base. The CDR3 is 12 amino acids. CDR1 SGHTA and CDR2 FQGNSA come from the germline V gene. DNA for the CDR3: TGTGCCAGCAGCTTTTCTGGAAACACCATATATTTT. It yields the protein CASSFSGNTIYF.

V gene TRBV5-8 combines with J gene TRBJ2-7, with a weak D call TRBD1 (5 bases). The V and J ends lost 2 bases and 1 base respectively, with 10 bases between them. The CDR3 covers 14 residues. From germline, CDR1 is SGHTS and CDR2 YDEGEE. CDR3 DNA: TGTGCCAGCAGCTTATCAGGGTTATCCTACGAGCAGTACTTC. This sequence encodes CASSLSGLSYEQYF.

This chain joins TRBV6-6 and TRBJ2-7, with 8 bases aligning to TRBD1. V lost 5 bases, J lost 6 bases, and 12 bases stayed unmatched. Germline CDR1 MNHNY, CDR2 SVGAGI (reference sequence). The CDR3 spans 15 residues. The CDR3 here is CASSRIGQGNIEQYF. The CDR3 nucleotides are TGTGCCAGCAGTCGCATAGGACAGGGAAATATCGAGCAGTACTTC.

This clone was picked up one time. The J gene is TRBJ2-1, the V gene TRBV19; D is unclear. Germline CDR1 and CDR2: LNHDA and SQIVND (reference sequence). V was pared by 9 bases and J by 5 bases, with 8 bases between. This CDR3 spans 11 amino acids. CDR3 DNA sequence: TGTGCCAGCCGATACAACAATGAGCAGTTCTTC. Translating it yields CASRYNNEQFF. The full variable domain, completed using reference TRBV19 and TRBJ2-1, is DGGITQSPKYLFRKEGQNVTLSCEQNLNHDAMYWYRQDPGQGLRLIYYSQIVNDFQKGDIAEGYSVSREKKESFPLTVTSAQKNPTAFYLCASRYNNEQFFGPGTRLTVL.

This clone appeared once. The chain uses TRBV27 and TRBJ2-3; the D is unclear. Per the germline V gene, CDR1 is MNHEY and CDR2 is SMNVEV (reference sequence). The CDR3 extends over 15 amino acids. The V end lost 1 base, the J end lost 0 bases, and 8 bases lay between the germline ends. CDR3 coding DNA: TGTGCCAGCAGTTTATATCCATCAAGCACAGATACGCAGTATTTT. It encodes CASSLYPSSTDTQYF.

The rearrangement joins TRBV9 to TRBJ2-5; no clear D gene. The CDR3 length is 15 residues. The V and J ends lost 0 bases and 5 bases respectively, with 14 bases between them. From germline, CDR1 is SGDLS and CDR2 YYNGEE. In DNA form, the CDR3 reads TGTGCCAGCAGCGTAGAGCTCAATGCATGGGAGACCCAGTACTTC. Translated: CASSVELNAWETQYF.

The table lists this clone with a count of one. The sample holds other DNA sequences that translate to the same CDR3. The chain is built from TRBV2 and TRBJ2-7; 9 nucleotides line up with TRBD1. The germline V gene has CDR1 SNHLY and CDR2 FYNNEI. V dropped 10 bases and J dropped 5; count of bases not matched to a gene: 6. This CDR3 is 12 amino acids long. Written as DNA, the CDR3 is TGTGCCACAAGGACAGGGGAGGACGAGCAGTACTTC. This gives the protein CATRTGEDEQYF.

The chain uses TRBV7-2 and TRBJ1-1, with unresolved D. This CDR3 region has 11 residues. The germline V gene encodes CDR1 SGHTA and CDR2 FQGNSA. V was pared by 4 bases and J by 4 bases, with 4 bases between. CDR3 DNA sequence: TGTGCCAGCAGCTCATTCACTGAAGCTTTCTTT. It is translated as CASSSFTEAFF.

This chain's CDR3 is CASSGSAGWDQPQHF. CDR3 bases: TGTGCCAGTAGTGGGTCGGCAGGGTGGGATCAGCCCCAGCATTTT. The chain carries TRBV19 and TRBJ1-5, with a possible D match to TRBD1 (5 bases). The CDR3 is 15 amino acids. The germline gives CDR1 LNHDA, CDR2 SQIVND (reference sequence). V was shortened by 5 bases and J by 5 bases, with 16 bases between the two germline ends. Full variable domain (missing parts from reference TRBV19 and TRBJ1-5): DGGITQSPKYLFRKEGQNVTLSCEQNLNHDAMYWYRQDPGQGLRLIYYSQIVNDFQKGDIAEGYSVSREKKESFPLTVTSAQKNPTAFYLCASSGSAGWDQPQHFGDGTRLSIL.

The chain links TRBV10-2 to TRBJ1-2, with D maybe TRBD1 (5 bases). V lost 7 bases, J lost 6 bases, and 12 bases lay in between. The CDR3 has 12 residues. Germline lookup yields CDR1 WSHSY and CDR2 SAAADI. CDR3 residues: CASTYAGHGYTF. As DNA, the CDR3 is TGCGCCAGCACTTACGCGGGGCATGGCTACACCTTC.

This rearrangement joins TRBV7-9 to TRBJ2-3; 8 nucleotides align to TRBD2. CDR3 length: 15 amino acids. Trimming took 5 bases from V and 2 from J; bases not matched to a gene: 6. CDR1 is SEHNR and CDR2 is FQNEAQ in the germline V gene (reference sequence). The CDR3 nucleotides are TGTGCCAGCAGCGATACGGGGGGGTACACAGATACGCAGTATTTT. Its translation: CASSDTGGYTDTQYF.

The CDR3: CASRTSTGGNYGYTF. In nucleotides, the CDR3 is TGTGCCAGCAGAACATCAACAGGGGGCAACTATGGCTACACCTTC. This chain joins TRBV6-5 and TRBJ1-2; 9 nucleotides line up with TRBD1. The CDR3 is 15 amino acids. Germline CDR1 MNHEY, CDR2 SVGAGI. Trimming took 6 bases from V and 2 from J; bases not matched to a gene: 7.

The CDR3 DNA sequence: TGTGCCAGCAGCTCCCCGGACCAACCCCAAGAGACCCAGTACTTC. Its protein product is CASSSPDQPQETQYF. The V gene is TRBV11-2, the J gene TRBJ2-5; D gene uncertain. The germline V gene encodes CDR1 SGHAT and CDR2 FQNNGV. The CDR3 consists of 15 residues. The V end was cut by 4 bases, the J end by 1 base, with 13 bases between.

The chain combines TRBV19 with TRBJ1-4; D call uncertain. The CDR3 covers 14 residues. V was clipped by 5 bases and J by 0 bases, with 7 bases between them. Looked up from germline, CDR1 is LNHDA and CDR2 is SQIVND (reference sequence). This chain's CDR3 is CASSQDATNEKLFF. The CDR3 DNA sequence: TGTGCCAGTAGTCAGGATGCAACTAATGAAAAACTGTTTTTT.